This T cell receptor (beta chain) was identified during a study of PD-1 blockade in classical Hodgkin lymphoma. Study-level points and caveats: By C4D1, CD4+ diversity increased significantly, especially in complete responders. Newly diagnosed patients reportedly trailed healthy donors in baseline TCR diversity.

Libraries were prepared by immunoSEQ multiplex PCR; TCRdb keeps only in-frame clonotypes and omits some of them. Seen here are 11,000 to 15,000 clones, approximately 81% observed once, and the top ten hold approximately 16%. About this clone: As yet, its antigen is unknown.

Noted time point: cycle 4 day 1 (C4D1), after less than seven weeks of nivolumab. Autologous stem cell transplantation was followed by relapse in every patient, and brentuximab vedotin exposure varied. The CDR3 length is 15 residues. Per germline, CDR1 MNHEY and CDR2 SMNVEV (reference sequence). With 1 base removed from V and 10 bases from J, the gap between germline ends came to 17 bases. Sequences were derived from peripheral blood mononuclear cells (PBMCs), sampled before the fourth cycle of nivolumab. This sequence was found in a human donor with classical Hodgkin lymphoma. The gene calls are TRBV27 and TRBJ2-1; TRBD1 is a possible D gene (6 bases). CDR3 DNA sequence: TGTGCCAGCAGTTTATACGAGGACAGCCGGCTCGAGCAGTTCTTC. It yields the protein CASSLYEDSRLEQFF.